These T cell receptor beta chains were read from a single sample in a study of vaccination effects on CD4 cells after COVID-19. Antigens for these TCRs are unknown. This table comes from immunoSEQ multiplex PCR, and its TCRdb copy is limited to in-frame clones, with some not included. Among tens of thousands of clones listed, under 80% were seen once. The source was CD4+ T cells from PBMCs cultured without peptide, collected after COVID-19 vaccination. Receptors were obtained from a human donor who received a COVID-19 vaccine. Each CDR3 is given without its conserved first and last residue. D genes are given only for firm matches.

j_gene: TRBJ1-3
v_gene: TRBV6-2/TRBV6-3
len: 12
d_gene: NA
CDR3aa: ASSYGSSGNTIY

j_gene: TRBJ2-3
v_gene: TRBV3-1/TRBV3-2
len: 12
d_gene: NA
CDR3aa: ASSQEGVTDTQY

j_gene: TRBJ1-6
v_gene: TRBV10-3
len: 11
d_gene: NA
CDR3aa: AISEDSRKILH

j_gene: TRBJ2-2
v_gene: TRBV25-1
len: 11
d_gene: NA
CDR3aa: ASSASNTGELF

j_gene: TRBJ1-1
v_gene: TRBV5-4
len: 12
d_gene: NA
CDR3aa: ASSLAGMNTEAF

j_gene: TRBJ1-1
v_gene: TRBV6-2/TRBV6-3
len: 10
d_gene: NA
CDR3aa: ASSYRTAEAF

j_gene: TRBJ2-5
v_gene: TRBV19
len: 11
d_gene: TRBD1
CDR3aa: ASSDRARETQY

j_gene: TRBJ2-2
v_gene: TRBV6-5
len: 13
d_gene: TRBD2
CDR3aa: ASSYGGGITGELF

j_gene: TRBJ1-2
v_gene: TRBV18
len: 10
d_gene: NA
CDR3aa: ASSPGNYGYT

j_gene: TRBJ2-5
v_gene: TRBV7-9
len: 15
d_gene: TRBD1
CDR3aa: ASSYRDSPLPGETQY

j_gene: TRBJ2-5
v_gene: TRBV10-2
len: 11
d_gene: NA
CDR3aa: ASMVAESKTQY

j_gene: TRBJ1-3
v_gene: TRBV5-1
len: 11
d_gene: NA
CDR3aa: ASSSPSGNTIY

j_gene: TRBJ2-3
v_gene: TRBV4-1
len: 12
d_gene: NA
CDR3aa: ASSWRPSSDTQY

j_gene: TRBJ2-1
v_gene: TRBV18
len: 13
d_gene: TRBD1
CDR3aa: ASSPVGTGFYEQF

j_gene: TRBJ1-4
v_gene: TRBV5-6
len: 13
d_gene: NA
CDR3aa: ASSQVGATNEKLF

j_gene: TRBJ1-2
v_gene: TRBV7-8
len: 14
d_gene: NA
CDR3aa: ASSSEGGNANYGYT

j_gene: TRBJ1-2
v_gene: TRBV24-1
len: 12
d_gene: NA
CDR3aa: ATSDTGRIYGYT

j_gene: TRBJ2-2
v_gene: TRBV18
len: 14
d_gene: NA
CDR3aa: ASSPPRTVGTGELF

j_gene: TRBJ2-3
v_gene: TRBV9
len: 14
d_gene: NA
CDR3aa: ASSVGPNIAADTQY

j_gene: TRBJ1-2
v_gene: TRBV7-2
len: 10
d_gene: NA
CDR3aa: ASSLAVGGYT

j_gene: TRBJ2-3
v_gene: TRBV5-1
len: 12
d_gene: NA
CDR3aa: ASSLTTSTDTQY

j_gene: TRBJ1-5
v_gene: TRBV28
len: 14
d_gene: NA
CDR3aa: ASSLYRVDRNQPQH

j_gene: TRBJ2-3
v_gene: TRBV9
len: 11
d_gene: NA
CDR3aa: ASTAGAPDTQY

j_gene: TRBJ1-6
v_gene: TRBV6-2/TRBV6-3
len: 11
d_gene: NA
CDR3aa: ASSYPSTTVLH

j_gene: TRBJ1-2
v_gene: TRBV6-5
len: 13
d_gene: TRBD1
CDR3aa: ATRGDRALNYGYT

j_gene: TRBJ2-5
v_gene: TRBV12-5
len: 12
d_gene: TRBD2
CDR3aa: ASAQRGPRETQY

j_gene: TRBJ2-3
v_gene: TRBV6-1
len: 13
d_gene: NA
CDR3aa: ASSEVVLPSTPQY

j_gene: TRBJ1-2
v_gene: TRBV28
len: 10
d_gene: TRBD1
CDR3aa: ANYRGNYGYT

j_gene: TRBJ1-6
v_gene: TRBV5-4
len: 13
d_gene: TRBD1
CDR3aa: ASSKKDRGNSPLH

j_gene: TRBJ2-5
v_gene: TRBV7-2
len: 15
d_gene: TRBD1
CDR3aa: ASSLVARTGSGETQY

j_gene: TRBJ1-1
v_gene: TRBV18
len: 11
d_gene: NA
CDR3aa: ASSDAGNTEAF

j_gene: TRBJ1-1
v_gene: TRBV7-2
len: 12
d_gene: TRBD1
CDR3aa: ASSPDRGGTEAF

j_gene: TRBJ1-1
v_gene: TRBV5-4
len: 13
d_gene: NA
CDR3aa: ASSLDGGIHTEAF

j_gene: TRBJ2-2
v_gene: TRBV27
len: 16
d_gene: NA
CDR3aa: ASSLGWGPQENTGELF

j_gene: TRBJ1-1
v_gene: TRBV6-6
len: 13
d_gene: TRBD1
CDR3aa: ASSYDMDRTGEAF

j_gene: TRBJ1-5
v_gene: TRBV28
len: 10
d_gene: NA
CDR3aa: ASNLQGRPQH

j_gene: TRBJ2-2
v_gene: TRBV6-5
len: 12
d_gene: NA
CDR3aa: ASIQSLNTGELF

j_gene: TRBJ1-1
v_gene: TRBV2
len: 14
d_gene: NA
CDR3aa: ASSDPRQKMNTEAF

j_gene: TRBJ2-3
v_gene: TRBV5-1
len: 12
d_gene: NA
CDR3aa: ASSSIPSTDTQY

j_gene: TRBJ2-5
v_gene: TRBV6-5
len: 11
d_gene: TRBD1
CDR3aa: ASSRTGKETQY